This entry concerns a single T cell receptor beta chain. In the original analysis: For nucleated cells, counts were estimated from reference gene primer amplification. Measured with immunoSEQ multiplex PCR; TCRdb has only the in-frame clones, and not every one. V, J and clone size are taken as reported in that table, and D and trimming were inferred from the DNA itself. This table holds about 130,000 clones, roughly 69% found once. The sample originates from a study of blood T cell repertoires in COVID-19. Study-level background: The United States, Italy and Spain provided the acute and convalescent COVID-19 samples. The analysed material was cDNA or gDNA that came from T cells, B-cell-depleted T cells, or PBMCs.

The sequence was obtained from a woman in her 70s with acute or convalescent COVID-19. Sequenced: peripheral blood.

The CDR3 spells CASSSFRRGFPGELFF. The CDR3, as DNA: TGTGCCAGCAGTTCATTCAGGAGGGGTTTTCCCGGGGAGCTGTTTTTT. The V gene is TRBV27, the J gene TRBJ2-2, with D perhaps TRBD2 (6 bases). The germline CDR1 and CDR2 sequences are MNHEY and SMNVEV (reference sequence). V was trimmed by 4 bases and J by 6 bases, leaving 18 bases between them. This CDR3 region has 16 residues.